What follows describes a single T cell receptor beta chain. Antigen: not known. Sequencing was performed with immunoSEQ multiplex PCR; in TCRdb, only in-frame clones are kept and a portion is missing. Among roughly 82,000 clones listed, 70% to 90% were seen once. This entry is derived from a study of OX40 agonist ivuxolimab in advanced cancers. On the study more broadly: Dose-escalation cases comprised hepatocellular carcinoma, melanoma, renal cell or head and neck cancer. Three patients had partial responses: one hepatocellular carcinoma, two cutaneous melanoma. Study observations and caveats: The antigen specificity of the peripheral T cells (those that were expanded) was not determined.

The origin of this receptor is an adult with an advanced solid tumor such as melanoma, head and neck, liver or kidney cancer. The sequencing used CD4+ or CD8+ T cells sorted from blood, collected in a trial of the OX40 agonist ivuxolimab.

The CDR3 here is CASTNREGSATGELFF. CDR3 DNA sequence: TGTGCCAGCACCAATCGGGAGGGGTCGGCCACCGGGGAGCTGTTTTTT. This chain connects TRBV28 to TRBJ2-2, with 8 bases lining up with TRBD2. This CDR3 is built from 16 residues. The germline gives CDR1 MDHEN, CDR2 SYDVKM. J was trimmed by 4 bases and V by 7 bases; bases with no gene match: 11.